The 17 T cell receptor beta chains reported below all come from one sample, sequenced in a study of technical replicates of blood from several donors. Repertoires were generated with immunoSEQ multiplex PCR, while TCRdb's copy carries only in-frame clones and drops some. The table lists more than 60,000 clones, around 94% of them singletons. Material for sequencing was T cells isolated from PBMCs. These receptor sequences come from a human donor in good health.

V usage is TRBV19 and J usage is TRBJ2-5; a weak D match, TRBD2 (6 bases). CDR1 and CDR2 from the germline V gene are LNHDA and SQIVND (reference sequence). This CDR3 spans 14 amino acids. The V and J ends lost 3 bases and 0 bases respectively, with 8 bases between them. CDR3 DNA: TGTGCCAGTAGTATCAGGAGGGACCAAGAGACCCAGTACTTC. This encodes CASSIRRDQETQYF.

This clone was seen just once. V gene TRBV10-3 combines with J gene TRBJ1-2; TRBD1 agrees at 9 bases. The CDR3 length is 18 residues. From germline, CDR1 is ENHRY and CDR2 SYGVKD. The J segment lost 1 base and the V segment lost 4 bases, leaving 13 bases of the junction unmatched. CDR3 in DNA: TGTGCCATCAGTGCTGGGACAGGGTCTGCCTTGCTTAACTATGGCTACACCTTC. Its translation: CAISAGTGSALLNYGYTF.

The chain joins TRBV6-1 to TRBJ1-2; tentatively, D is TRBD1 (6 bases). The germline gives CDR1 MNHNS, CDR2 SASEGT. There are 14 residues in the CDR3. With 7 bases removed from V and 4 bases from J, the gap between germline ends came to 16 bases. The CDR3 DNA reads TGTGCCAGCACCGAGATGCGGGGGGCCTATGGCTACACCTTC. It encodes CASTEMRGAYGYTF.

The chain carries TRBV5-5 and TRBJ1-1; D perhaps matches TRBD1 (5 bases). The CDR3 covers 13 residues. Germline V lookup: CDR1 SGHKS, CDR2 YYEKEE (reference sequence). V lost 0 bases and J 3 bases, leaving 6 bases between the germline ends. The CDR3 reads CASSLGRDTEAFF. The CDR3 bases are TGTGCCAGCAGCTTGGGCAGGGACACTGAAGCTTTCTTT.

This clone was counted a single time. V gene TRBV7-3 combines with J gene TRBJ2-2, with D possibly matching TRBD2 (5 bases). Germline assignment: CDR1 SGHTA and CDR2 FQGTGA. This CDR3 spans 15 amino acids. V was cut by 6 bases and J by 6 bases, with 17 bases left in between. CDR3: CASRGSGAQPGELFF. The DNA of the CDR3 is TGTGCCAGCAGGGGAAGCGGAGCCCAACCCGGGGAGCTGTTTTTT.

The V call is TRBV30, the J call TRBJ2-1, with 7 bases fitting TRBD2. CDR3 length equals 13 residues. V dropped 5 bases and J dropped 7; count of bases not matched to a gene: 8. Germline V gene sequence: CDR1 GTSNPN, CDR2 SVGIG (reference sequence). CDR3 region: CAWGWTSVNEQFF. The DNA for the CDR3 is TGTGCCTGGGGTTGGACTAGTGTAAATGAGCAGTTCTTC. Full variable domain (outside the CDR3, taken from reference TRBV30 and TRBJ2-1): SQTIHQWPATLVQPVGSPLSLECTVEGTSNPNLYWYRQAAGRGLQLLFYSVGIGQISSEVPQNLSASRPQDRQFILSSKKLLLSDSGFYLCAWGWTSVNEQFFGPGTRLTVL.

The chain recombines TRBV7-9 with TRBJ2-6, with a possible D match to TRBD1 (6 bases). The germline V and J ends were trimmed by 4 bases and 0 bases, with 13 bases remaining between them. This CDR3 has 17 amino acids. Germline V gives CDR1 SEHNR, CDR2 FQNEAQ (reference sequence). CDR3 coding DNA: TGTGCCAGCAGCTCATTGGGGGCCCCCTCTGGGGCCAACGTCCTGACTTTC. It yields the protein CASSSLGAPSGANVLTF.

The V gene is TRBV5-4, the J gene TRBJ1-2; no definite D call. From germline, CDR1 is SGHNT and CDR2 YYREEE (reference sequence). CDR3 size: 15 residues. Trimming left V 0 bases short and J 3 bases short, with 12 bases between. CDR3 in DNA: TGTGCCAGCAGCTTGGGGCCAAATCAACACTATGGCTACACCTTC. This gives the protein CASSLGPNQHYGYTF.

The J gene is TRBJ1-2, the V gene TRBV4-1, with TRBD1 as a possible D gene (5 bases). This CDR3 comprises 13 residues. Trimming cost V 6 bases and J 8 bases, with 16 bases left between them. The germline gives CDR1 MGHRA, CDR2 YSYEKL. In DNA form, the CDR3 reads TGCGCCAGCAGAGACACAGGTCCTAGAGGCTACACCTTC. Residues: CASRDTGPRGYTF.

This clone was seen once. The rearrangement joins TRBV19 to TRBJ1-5; TRBD1 agrees at 7 bases. CDR1 and CDR2 (germline): LNHDA, SQIVND (reference sequence). V lost 3 bases and J lost 4; bases outside the gene matches: 3. The CDR3 covers 14 residues. In nucleotides, the CDR3 is TGTGCCAGTAGTATCTTGGACAGGAATCAGCCCCAGCATTTT. Translation gives CASSILDRNQPQHF.

The chain has TRBV10-3 and TRBJ2-5; no reliable D call. Germline V gene lookup returns CDR1 ENHRY and CDR2 SYGVKD. Trimming took off 0 bases at V and 8 bases at J, with 7 bases between the two ends. The CDR3 contains 12 residues. In DNA form, the CDR3 reads TGTGCCATCAGTGAGTCGCTAGTAACCCAGTACTTC. This translates into CAISESLVTQYF.

The chain joins TRBV6-5 to TRBJ2-3, with 9 bases matching TRBD1. The CDR3 has 14 residues. Germline V gene data show CDR1 as MNHEY and CDR2 as SVGAGI. Trimming at V came to 10 bases and at J to 2 bases, leaving 7 bases not matched to a gene. The CDR3 loop is CATGQGRITDTQYF. The CDR3 DNA follows: TGTGCCACCGGACAGGGGCGAATCACAGATACGCAGTATTTT.

V usage is TRBV28 and J usage is TRBJ1-1; TRBD1 agrees at 9 bases. V was clipped by 5 bases and J by 5 bases; unmatched bases: 6. This CDR3 has 14 residues. CDR1 and CDR2 (germline): MDHEN, SYDVKM. CDR3 in amino acids: CASSRQGEGTEAFF. In DNA form, the CDR3 reads TGTGCCAGCAGTAGACAGGGGGAGGGGACTGAAGCTTTCTTT.

The rearrangement joins TRBV6-5 to TRBJ1-4, with TRBD1 as a possible D gene (6 bases). Germline-derived CDR1 and CDR2 are MNHEY and SVGAGI. Trimming took 4 bases from V and 5 from J, leaving 14 bases between them. The CDR3 is 15 residues long. CDR3 coding DNA: TGTGCCAGCAGTTTAACAGGGAATAAGAATGAAAAACTGTTTTTT. Protein sequence: CASSLTGNKNEKLFF.

The chain joins TRBV11-3 to TRBJ2-1; 10 bases are a match to TRBD2. Germline V gene data show CDR1 as SGHNT and CDR2 as YENEEA. Unmatched junction bases numbered 4, after V lost 5 bases and J lost 3 bases. This CDR3 spans 15 amino acids. CDR3 protein: CASSKKREGYNEQFF. In DNA form, the CDR3 reads TGTGCCAGCAGCAAAAAGCGGGAGGGCTACAATGAGCAGTTCTTC.

The chain links TRBV9 to TRBJ2-3, with TRBD1 as a possible D gene (6 bases). V dropped 3 bases and J dropped 2 bases, with 10 bases sitting between them. The CDR3 is 14 residues long. Germline V gene lookup returns CDR1 SGDLS and CDR2 YYNGEE. The DNA for the CDR3 is TGTGCCAGCAGCGCGTGGACAGACACAGATACGCAGTATTTT. It encodes CASSAWTDTDTQYF.

The chain links TRBV2 to TRBJ1-1, with D perhaps matching TRBD1 (5 bases). This CDR3 region has 15 residues. The V gene's germline CDR1 is SNHLY and CDR2 FYNNEI. V was trimmed by 5 bases and J by 1 base, leaving 14 bases between them. CDR3 sequence (DNA): TGTGCCAGCAGTCCGGGGGGGGTCCCGAACACTGAAGCTTTCTTT. It yields the protein CASSPGGVPNTEAFF.